The clone carrying this TCR beta chain showed up just once. What it binds is unknown. This sample was included in a study of cytomegalovirus exposure and HLA in healthy donors. On the study more broadly: Out of approximately 170 million T cells, an earlier analysis found roughly 100 million unique TCR beta sequences in total.

Study-wide points: Later analysis found that TCR beta chains associated with HLA were more clonally expanded than other, equally common chains. It was likely that a cluster of highly shared sequence variants was a sequencing artifact.

The primer mix had 60 Vbeta and 13 Jbeta primers. The repertoire was sequenced with immunoSEQ multiplex PCR; TCRdb's copy has only in-frame clones and lacks some. Seen here are about 89,000 clones, about 66% observed once, and the top ten hold roughly 2%. V was shortened by 0 bases and J by 4 bases, with 10 bases between the two germline ends. CDR1 is SGHDN and CDR2 is FVKESK in the germline V gene. This CDR3 spans 14 amino acids. V gene TRBV14 combines with J gene TRBJ2-7, with D possibly being TRBD1 (5 bases). Sequencing was done on a sample of PBMCs. The TCR sequence derives from a man in his thirties or forties in good health and CMV-seronegative. CDR3 region: CASSQENRGYEQYF. For the CDR3, the DNA is TGTGCCAGCAGCCAAGAAAATAGGGGTTACGAGCAGTACTTC.